Below are 23 T cell receptor beta chains sequenced from a single sample in a study of blood T cell repertoires in COVID-19 (dated by TCRdb to the early 2020s). The library was generated by the immunoSEQ multiplex PCR assay. In TCRdb, the immuneACCESS table is reduced to in-frame sequences with V and J assigned. These tables do not hold every clone; where another copy was compared, an unresolved V gene accounts for under half, and the others remain unexplained. In this sample the table shows roughly 150,000 clones, more than 65% of which occur a single time. The ten largest clones capture roughly 7.2% of the sample. Source material: peripheral blood. The receptors shown here come from a woman aged 50 to 60 in a cohort sampled during active or convalescent COVID-19.

The rearrangement uses TRBV9 and TRBJ2-1, with 7 bases aligning to TRBD2. Trimming cost V 4 bases and J 5 bases; bases outside gene matches: 9. Germline V CDR1 and CDR2: SGDLS, YYNGEE. The CDR3 is 15 residues long. The CDR3 is CASSPGGLRDNEQFF. In nucleotides, the CDR3 is TGTGCCAGCAGCCCGGGAGGTCTCAGGGACAATGAGCAGTTCTTC.

This chain uses TRBV29-1 with TRBJ1-2, with D maybe TRBD1 (6 bases). From germline, CDR1 is SQVTM and CDR2 ANQGSEA. Trimming stripped 1 base from V and 8 bases from J, with 23 bases between. The CDR3 has 16 amino acids. DNA for the CDR3: TGCAGCGTTGAAGTGAGAGAACAGGGCCAAAACAGAGGCTACACCTTC. Its translation is CSVEVREQGQNRGYTF.

This rearrangement joins TRBV6-6 to TRBJ1-2, with TRBD1 matching over 11 bases. The CDR3 length is 13 residues. Germline V gene lookup returns CDR1 MNHNY and CDR2 SVGAGI (reference sequence). Losses at the gene ends were 5 bases for V and 8 bases for J; bases not matched to a gene: 4. The CDR3 nucleotides are TGTGCCAGCAGTCTCCGGGACAGGGGGGGCTACACCTTC. This translates into CASSLRDRGGYTF.

This rearrangement joins TRBV11-2 to TRBJ2-2, with 9 bases identical to TRBD2. The CDR3 runs to 15 residues. With 2 bases clipped from V and 6 bases from J, the junction kept 4 bases outside the gene matches. CDR1 and CDR2 (germline): SGHAT, FQNNGV. DNA of the CDR3: TGTGCCAGCAGCTTACCGGGACTAGCCTCCGGGGAGCTGTTTTTT. It translates to CASSLPGLASGELFF.

The chain combines TRBV2 with TRBJ1-2; D unresolved. Per the germline V gene, CDR1 is SNHLY and CDR2 is FYNNEI. CDR3 length equals 14 residues. Trimming cost V 0 bases and J 5 bases, with 10 bases left between them. CDR3 coding DNA: TGTGCCAGCAGTGAAGCGAAAGGGAGTTATGGCTACACCTTC. The encoded protein is CASSEAKGSYGYTF.

The J gene is TRBJ2-3, the V gene TRBV10-1; D uncertain. The V gene's germline CDR1 is WNHNN and CDR2 SYGVQD (reference sequence). Deletions cut 4 bases from V and 6 bases from J, with 20 bases between. The CDR3 spans 16 residues. In nucleotides, the CDR3 is TGCGCCAGCAGTGTGGGTATATACGGGTTTGCGGATACGCAGTATTTT. This codes for CASSVGIYGFADTQYF.

The chain combines TRBV3-1 (or the pseudogene TRBV3-2) with TRBJ1-1; a possible D gene is TRBD1 (6 bases). The CDR3 contains 13 residues. V was pared by 1 base and J by 12 bases, with 15 bases between. CDR1 and CDR2 (germline): LGHDT, YNNKEL (reference sequence). In nucleotides, the CDR3 is TGTGCCAGCAGCCAAGGAAGGGGGGGAGATACTTTCTTT. This gives the protein CASSQGRGGDTFF.

The J gene is TRBJ2-3, the V gene TRBV6-5; D is unclear. This CDR3 comprises 14 residues. V was cut by 6 bases and J by 4 bases, with 14 bases left in between. The V gene's germline CDR1 is MNHEY and CDR2 SVGAGI. The CDR3 sequence is CASRMLEPSDTQYF. The CDR3 bases are TGTGCCAGCAGGATGCTAGAACCCTCAGATACGCAGTATTTT.

In this sample, this clone turned up a few times. This chain links TRBV6-5 with TRBJ1-1, with D perhaps TRBD1 (5 bases). V was trimmed by 6 bases and J by 5 bases, leaving 10 bases between them. The CDR3 totals 12 residues. Germline V gene sequence: CDR1 MNHEY, CDR2 SVGAGI. The CDR3 coding sequence is TGTGCCAGCAGCCGCGGGGGGACTGAAGCTTTCTTT. Amino acid sequence: CASSRGGTEAFF.

The V call is TRBV6-5, the J call TRBJ1-2, with D hard to call. The CDR3 is 13 amino acids. Trimming took 7 bases from V and 4 from J, leaving 13 bases between them. Germline CDR1 and CDR2: MNHEY and SVGAGI. In DNA form, the CDR3 reads TGTGCCAGCAACGAAACTCCCACCTATGGCTACACCTTC. Encoded protein: CASNETPTYGYTF.

CDR3 coding DNA: TGCGCCAGCAGTGAGTCGCGGGGTACCTACAATGAGCAGTTCTTC. It is translated as CASSESRGTYNEQFF. This rearrangement joins TRBV10-1 to TRBJ2-1; D is possibly TRBD2 (6 bases). CDR3 length: 15 amino acids. V was trimmed by 0 bases and J by 2 bases, leaving 8 bases between them. The germline gives CDR1 WNHNN, CDR2 SYGVQD (reference sequence).

This sequence joins TRBV11-2 and TRBJ2-1, with a weak D call TRBD1 (5 bases). Germline V lookup: CDR1 SGHAT, CDR2 FQNNGV. This CDR3 has 13 residues. V dropped 2 bases and J dropped 7 bases, with 9 bases sitting between them. CDR3 in amino acids: CASSLSRVNEQFF. The CDR3 nucleotides read TGTGCCAGCAGCTTAAGCAGGGTAAATGAGCAGTTCTTC.

The CDR3: CASSPLARNTEAFF. DNA of the CDR3: TGTGCCAGCTCACCTCTGGCACGGAACACTGAAGCTTTCTTT. This rearrangement joins TRBV18 to TRBJ1-1; no definite D call. The CDR3 consists of 14 residues. V was shortened by 3 bases and J by 1 base, with 9 bases between the two germline ends. Germline CDR1 reads KGHSH; CDR2 reads LQKENI.

The J gene is TRBJ1-1, the V gene TRBV15; the D is unclear. This CDR3 comprises 12 residues. The V gene lost 1 base and the J gene lost 4 bases, with 4 bases spanning the gap. From germline, CDR1 is LNHNV and CDR2 YYDKDF (reference sequence). In DNA, the CDR3 is TGTGCCACCAGCAGAGCCGGCACTGAAGCTTTCTTT. This sequence encodes CATSRAGTEAFF.

This clone was counted once. The gene calls are TRBV10-1 and TRBJ2-2, with 9 bases matching TRBD1. Looked up from germline, CDR1 is WNHNN and CDR2 is SYGVQD (reference sequence). Trimming at V came to 4 bases and at J to 6 bases, leaving 6 bases not matched to a gene. This CDR3 contains 15 residues. The CDR3 region is CASSVRTGVPGELFF. Here the CDR3 DNA reads TGCGCCAGCAGTGTTCGGACAGGGGTACCCGGGGAGCTGTTTTTT.

This sequence joins TRBV25-1 and TRBJ2-5; maybe TRBD2 (6 bases). The ends were cut back, 4 bases at V and 5 bases at J, with 20 bases in the middle. The CDR3 is 16 amino acids. The germline V gene encodes CDR1 MGHDK and CDR2 SYGVNS. In DNA, the CDR3 is TGTGCCAGCAGTGCGGATTCCGATAGGAGGGACGAGACCCAGTACTTC. Its translation: CASSADSDRRDETQYF.

This rearrangement joins TRBV18 to TRBJ1-1; no clear D. This CDR3 is 14 amino acids long. CDR1 and CDR2 (germline): KGHSH, LQKENI. V shed 3 bases and J shed 0 bases, with 8 bases lying between them. CDR3 loop: CASSPTAMNTEAFF. DNA of the CDR3: TGTGCCAGCTCACCTACAGCTATGAACACTGAAGCTTTCTTT. Full variable domain (outside the CDR3, taken from reference TRBV18 and TRBJ1-1): NAGVMQNPRHLVRRRGQEARLRCSPMKGHSHVYWYRQLPEEGLKFMVYLQKENIIDESGMPKERFSAEFPKEGPSILRIQQVVRGDSAAYFCASSPTAMNTEAFFGQGTRLTVV.

The chain uses TRBV27 and TRBJ2-3; 8 bases match TRBD1. Germline CDR1 is MNHEY and CDR2 is SMNVEV (reference sequence). This CDR3 spans 14 amino acids. Trimming cost V 5 bases and J 7 bases; bases outside gene matches: 8. The CDR3: CASSPRGHIYTQYF. CDR3 bases: TGTGCCAGCAGTCCCAGGGGGCACATTTATACGCAGTATTTT.

V is TRBV2 and J is TRBJ1-3, with 7 bases identical to TRBD1. The CDR3 is 16 residues long. Looked up from germline, CDR1 is SNHLY and CDR2 is FYNNEI. V trimming: 6 bases; J trimming: 0 bases; junction bases outside the gene matches: 8. CDR3 amino acids: CASSPPGQSSGNTIYF. CDR3 coding DNA: TGTGCCAGCAGCCCACCGGGACAGAGCTCTGGAAACACCATATATTTT.

This clone has more than one count but fewer than ten. This chain joins TRBV6-5 and TRBJ2-7; TRBD1 agrees at 10 bases. Germline V CDR1 and CDR2: MNHEY, SVGAGI. V was pared by 2 bases and J by 3 bases, with 7 bases of the junction left unmatched. This CDR3 has 16 residues. The CDR3 spells CASSYNQGQGRYEQYF. CDR3 coding DNA: TGTGCCAGCAGTTACAACCAGGGACAGGGGCGCTACGAGCAGTACTTC.

For the CDR3, the DNA is TGTGCCAGTATCCCGGGAGTAGGGAACACTGAAGCTTTCTTT. It specifies CASIPGVGNTEAFF. The gene calls are TRBV19 and TRBJ1-1; no clear D. Germline V gene data show CDR1 as LNHDA and CDR2 as SQIVND (reference sequence). The CDR3 length is 14 residues. V was clipped by 7 bases and J by 1 base, with 13 bases between them.

This clone was counted only a few times. V and J are TRBV7-2 and TRBJ2-1; 8 bases align to TRBD2. Trimming took 6 bases from V and 3 from J; bases not matched to a gene: 1. The CDR3 runs to 13 residues. Germline-derived CDR1 and CDR2 are SGHTA and FQGNSA. The CDR3 region has the DNA TGTGCCAGCAGGGCGGGGGGCTACAATGAGCAGTTCTTC. This codes for CASRAGGYNEQFF.

V gene TRBV5-4 combines with J gene TRBJ1-6, with TRBD1 identical over 8 bases. This CDR3 comprises 14 residues. V lost 0 bases and J lost 7; bases outside the gene matches: 0. From germline, CDR1 is SGHNT and CDR2 YYREEE (reference sequence). The CDR3 sequence is CASSLDRGNSPLHF. The CDR3 coding sequence is TGTGCCAGCAGCTTGGACAGGGGGAATTCACCCCTCCACTTT.